This entry is about one TCR beta chain. Germline V gene lookup returns CDR1 GTSNPN and CDR2 SVGIG (reference sequence). J gave up 6 bases and V 0 bases, and 18 bases lay outside the gene matches. This CDR3 contains 18 residues. These data belong to a study of blood T cell repertoires in COVID-19. Study context: Acute and convalescent COVID-19 samples came from the United States, Italy and Spain. Nucleic acid was either cDNA or gDNA, and it came from T cells, B-cell-depleted T cells, or PBMCs.

As processed by the authors: Nucleated cell counts were estimated from reference gene primer amplification. Sequencing used immunoSEQ multiplex PCR; TCRdb keeps in-frame clones, though not all of them. Clone size and the V and J calls come from that table; the DNA yielded D and trimming. The profile shows 90,000 to 150,000 clones, around 85% of them singletons. The chain has TRBV30 and TRBJ1-2; 8 nucleotides agree with TRBD1. This TCR was recovered from a man between 65 and 80 years old who had recovered from COVID-19. The sequencing input was peripheral blood. CDR3 sequence (DNA): TGTGCCTGGAGTGTACGAGCAACCGGGACAGGCCTCATGAATGGCTACACCTTC. This sequence encodes CAWSVRATGTGLMNGYTF.